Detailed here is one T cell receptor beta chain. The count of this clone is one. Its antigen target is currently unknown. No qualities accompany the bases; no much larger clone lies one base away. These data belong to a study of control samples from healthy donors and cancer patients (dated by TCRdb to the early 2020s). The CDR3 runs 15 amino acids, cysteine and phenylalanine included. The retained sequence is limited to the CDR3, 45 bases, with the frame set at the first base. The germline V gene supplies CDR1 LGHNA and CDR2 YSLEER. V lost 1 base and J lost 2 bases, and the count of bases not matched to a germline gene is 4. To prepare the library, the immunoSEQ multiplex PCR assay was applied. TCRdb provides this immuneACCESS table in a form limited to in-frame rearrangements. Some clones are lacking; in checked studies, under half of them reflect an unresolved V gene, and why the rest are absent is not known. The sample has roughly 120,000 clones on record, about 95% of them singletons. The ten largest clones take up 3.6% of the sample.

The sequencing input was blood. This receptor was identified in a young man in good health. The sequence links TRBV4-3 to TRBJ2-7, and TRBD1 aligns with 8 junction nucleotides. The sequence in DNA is TGCGCCAGCAGCCAAGCCTGGACAGGGACCTACGAGCAGTACTTC. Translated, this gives CASSQAWTGTYEQYF.